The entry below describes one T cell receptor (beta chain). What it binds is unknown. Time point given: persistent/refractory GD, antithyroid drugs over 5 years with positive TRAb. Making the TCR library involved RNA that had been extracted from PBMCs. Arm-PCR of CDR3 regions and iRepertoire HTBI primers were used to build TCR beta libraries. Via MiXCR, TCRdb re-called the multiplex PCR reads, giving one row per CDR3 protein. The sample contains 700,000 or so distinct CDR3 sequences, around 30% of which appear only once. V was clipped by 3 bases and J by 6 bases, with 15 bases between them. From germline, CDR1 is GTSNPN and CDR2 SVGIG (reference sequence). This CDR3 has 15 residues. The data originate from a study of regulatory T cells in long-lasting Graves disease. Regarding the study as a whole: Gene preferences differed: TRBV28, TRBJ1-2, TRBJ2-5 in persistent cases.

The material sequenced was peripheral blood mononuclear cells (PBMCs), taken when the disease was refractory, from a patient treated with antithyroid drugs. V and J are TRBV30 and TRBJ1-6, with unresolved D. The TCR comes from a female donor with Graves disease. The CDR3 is CAWSASIGFNSPLHF. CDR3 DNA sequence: TGTGCCTGGAGCGCCTCAATTGGGTTTAATTCACCCCTCCACTTT. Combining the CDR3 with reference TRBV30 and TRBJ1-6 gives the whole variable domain SQTIHQWPATLVQPVGSPLSLECTVEGTSNPNLYWYRQAAGRGLQLLFYSVGIGQISSEVPQNLSASRPQDRQFILSSKKLLLSDSGFYLCAWSASIGFNSPLHFGNGTRLTVT.